These T cell receptor beta chains were read from a single sample in a study of cytomegalovirus exposure and HLA in healthy donors. The data were produced by immunoSEQ multiplex PCR, yet TCRdb's version contains in-frame clones alone and is incomplete. The table includes approximately 100,000 clones, over 65% detected once. The sample was PBMCs. All receptors derive from a man between 60 and 75 years old in good health and CMV-seropositive. Each CDR3 is given with its conserved first and last residue. A D gene is named only where the DNA matches it firmly. Part of the rows lack a size; the others show once, few, many or a class for expanded clones.

D	V	size	J	CDR3	DNA
-	TRBV19	-	TRBJ1-1	CASSIGGVEAFF	TGTGCCAGTAGTATAGGGGGGGTGGAAGCTTTCTTT
-	TRBV28	-	TRBJ2-7	CASRERGEQYF	TGTGCCAGCAGGGAAAGAGGCGAGCAGTACTTC
-	TRBV6-1	once	TRBJ1-1	CASSARSTVVPTEAFF	TGTGCCAGCAGTGCCAGATCGACAGTGGTCCCCACTGAAGCTTTCTTT
-	TRBV6-5	-	TRBJ2-7	CASSLNRFSYEQYF	TGTGCCAGCAGTTTGAACAGGTTTTCCTACGAGCAGTACTTC
TRBD1	TRBV9	-	TRBJ1-5	CASSDRGSNQPQHF	TGTGCCAGCAGCGACAGGGGGAGCAATCAGCCCCAGCATTTT
TRBD2	TRBV18	-	TRBJ2-1	CASSPLSAGGDEQFF	TGTGCCAGCTCACCACTTTCCGCGGGGGGCGATGAGCAGTTCTTC
-	TRBV6-6	-	TRBJ2-7	CASRRAGQASSYEQYF	TGTGCCAGCAGGCGAGCGGGACAGGCAAGCTCCTACGAGCAGTACTTC
-	TRBV7-7	-	TRBJ2-5	CASSLGQGQETQYF	TGTGCTAGCAGCTTAGGGCAGGGCCAAGAGACCCAGTACTTC
-	TRBV6-1	-	TRBJ1-6	CASSEGGSVYNSPLHF	TGTGCCAGCAGTGAAGGCGGCTCTGTCTATAATTCACCCCTCCACTTT
TRBD1	TRBV5-1	-	TRBJ1-1	CASSWGQDTEAFF	TGCGCCAGCAGCTGGGGACAGGACACTGAAGCTTTCTTT
-	TRBV4-3	few	TRBJ1-1	CASSQPGGTEAFF	TGCGCCAGCAGCCAACCTGGAGGCACTGAAGCTTTCTTT
-	TRBV6-5	-	TRBJ2-7	CASKRRGQYEQYF	TGTGCCAGCAAGAGAAGGGGCCAGTACGAGCAGTACTTC
-	TRBV15	-	TRBJ1-4	CATSRDIQGGEKLFF	TGTGCCACCAGCAGAGATATACAGGGTGGTGAAAAACTGTTTTTT
TRBD2	TRBV5-1	-	TRBJ2-7	CASSNSGGPYEQYF	TGCGCCAGCAGCAATAGCGGGGGGCCCTACGAGCAGTACTTC
-	TRBV9	-	TRBJ2-7	CASSVGSSDTSSYEQYF	TGTGCCAGCAGCGTCGGTTCGAGTGACACCAGCTCCTACGAGCAGTACTTC
TRBD1	TRBV7-9	-	TRBJ1-3	CASSFSGTGVGNTIYF	TGTGCCAGCAGCTTTTCCGGGACAGGGGTTGGAAACACCATATATTTT
-	TRBV7-9	few	TRBJ1-1	CASSLVGRYTEAFF	TGTGCCAGCAGCTTAGTAGGCAGGTACACTGAAGCTTTCTTT
TRBD1	TRBV6-5	-	TRBJ2-7	CASRLTGFSYEQYF	TGTGCCAGCAGACTGACAGGGTTCTCATACGAGCAGTACTTC
TRBD2	TRBV27	-	TRBJ2-1	CASSSRGGSYNEQFF	TGTGCCAGTAGTTCACGGGGAGGGTCCTACAATGAGCAGTTCTTC
TRBD1	TRBV15	-	TRBJ1-4	CATSTHLGQGKLFF	TGTGCCACCAGCACGCACTTGGGACAGGGGAAACTGTTTTTT
-	TRBV6-1	-	TRBJ1-5	CASSANTGIGNQPQHF	TGTGCCAGCAGTGCCAATACAGGGATTGGCAATCAGCCCCAGCATTTT
TRBD1	TRBV5-4	-	TRBJ2-1	CASSSTGVDVGNEQFF	TGTGCCAGCAGCTCCACAGGGGTTGATGTGGGCAATGAGCAGTTCTTC
TRBD1	TRBV7-2	-	TRBJ2-7	CASSPGTGGGYEQYF	TGTGCCAGCAGCCCGGGGACAGGGGGCGGGTACGAGCAGTACTTC
TRBD1	TRBV4-2	once	TRBJ2-1	CASSDRVGNVNEQFF	TGTGCCAGCAGCGACAGGGTGGGAAATGTCAATGAGCAGTTCTTC
TRBD1	TRBV7-3	few	TRBJ2-3	CASSSTGRDTQYF	TGTGCCAGCAGCTCGACAGGGAGAGATACGCAGTATTTT
-	TRBV7-8	-	TRBJ2-2	CASSSGLAISYTGELFF	TGTGCCAGCAGCTCCGGCTTAGCGATAAGTTATACGGGGGAGCTGTTTTTT
-	TRBV29-1	-	TRBJ2-7	CSVGAQSSYEQYF	TGCAGCGTTGGGGCCCAGAGCTCCTACGAGCAGTACTTC
TRBD2	TRBV12-5	-	TRBJ2-1	CASGFSVRSGGAGWDPYNEQFF	TGTGCTAGTGGTTTTTCGGTACGAAGCGGGGGGGCAGGCTGGGATCCCTACAATGAGCAGTTCTTC
TRBD1	TRBV25-1	-	TRBJ2-7	CASSDTRGRDEQYF	TGTGCCAGCAGTGACACCAGGGGGCGGGACGAGCAGTACTTC
-	TRBV28	-	TRBJ1-2	CASSLSRPGYTF	TGTGCCAGCAGTTTATCCAGGCCGGGCTACACCTTC
TRBD1	TRBV7-9	-	TRBJ2-3	CASSQDRVNPPHAQYF	TGTGCCAGCAGCCAAGACAGGGTAAATCCCCCACATGCGCAGTATTTT
TRBD2	TRBV5-6	-	TRBJ2-4	CASSFGGAGKNIQYF	TGTGCCAGCAGCTTCGGGGGGGCGGGCAAAAACATTCAGTACTTC
TRBD1	TRBV5-1	-	TRBJ1-2	CASTLGQQGGYGYTF	TGCGCCAGCACGTTGGGCCAACAGGGGGGCTATGGCTACACCTTC
TRBD1	TRBV28	-	TRBJ1-2	CASSPTGGGGYGYTF	TGTGCCAGCAGCCCGACAGGGGGCGGAGGATATGGCTACACCTTC
TRBD1	TRBV25-1	-	TRBJ1-2	CASSGDRGVHGYTF	TGTGCCAGCAGTGGGGACAGGGGAGTCCATGGCTACACCTTC
TRBD1	TRBV18	few	TRBJ2-1	CASVPGTGGPYNEQFF	TGTGCCAGCGTACCCGGGACAGGGGGACCCTACAATGAGCAGTTCTTC
-	TRBV5-1	-	TRBJ1-6	CASSIGPGYNSPLHF	TGCGCCAGCAGCATAGGCCCGGGGTATAATTCACCCCTCCACTTT
TRBD1	TRBV9	-	TRBJ2-5	CASSTRGDRGQETQYF	TGTGCCAGCAGCACCCGAGGGGACAGGGGGCAAGAGACCCAGTACTTC
TRBD1	TRBV25-1	-	TRBJ1-6	CASRGTGGTSPLHF	TGTGCCAGCAGGGGGACAGGGGGCACTTCACCCCTCCACTTT
TRBD1	TRBV28	-	TRBJ1-5	CASSQIDRGPNQPQHF	TGTGCCAGCAGTCAGATCGACAGGGGGCCCAATCAGCCCCAGCATTTT
-	TRBV6-5	-	TRBJ2-2	CASSYSTVNTGELFF	TGTGCCAGCAGTTACTCGACTGTGAACACCGGGGAGCTGTTTTTT
-	TRBV5-1	-	TRBJ2-1	CASSLVGTHIYNEQFF	TGCGCCAGCAGCTTGGTAGGGACTCACATTTACAATGAGCAGTTCTTC
TRBD2	TRBV5-1	few	TRBJ2-3	CASSLAFGRTSGSTDTQYF	TGCGCCAGCAGCTTGGCCTTCGGAAGGACTAGCGGAAGCACAGATACGCAGTATTTT
-	TRBV9	-	TRBJ2-5	CASSVGDSGGTQYF	TGTGCCAGCAGCGTAGGAGACTCCGGGGGGACCCAGTACTTC
-	TRBV29-1	few	TRBJ2-2	CSVGGEAGTYTGELFF	TGCAGCGTTGGGGGGGAGGCAGGGACCTACACCGGGGAGCTGTTTTTT
TRBD1	TRBV7-9	once	TRBJ2-1	CASSLRDRGYNEQFF	TGTGCCAGCAGCTTGCGGGACAGGGGCTACAATGAGCAGTTCTTC
TRBD1	TRBV27	-	TRBJ1-2	CASSFGRSGQGAPGFGYTF	TGTGCCAGCAGTTTTGGGCGATCGGGACAGGGGGCTCCTGGTTTTGGCTACACCTTC
TRBD1	TRBV7-2	-	TRBJ1-5	CASSGRQGGQPQHF	TGTGCCAGCAGCGGCCGACAGGGTGGTCAGCCCCAGCATTTT
-	TRBV2	-	TRBJ1-3	CASSAEAGNTIYF	TGTGCCAGCAGTGCTGAGGCTGGAAACACCATATATTTT
-	TRBV27	-	TRBJ2-5	CASSFVGGETQYF	TGTGCCAGCAGTTTCGTGGGGGGAGAGACCCAGTACTTC
TRBD1	TRBV11-1	-	TRBJ2-5	CASSLGPSGTGQETQYF	TGTGCCAGCAGCTTAGGCCCGTCCGGGACAGGCCAAGAGACCCAGTACTTC
TRBD1	TRBV19	-	TRBJ2-3	CASSTYRGSTDTQYF	TGTGCCAGTAGTACATACAGGGGAAGCACAGATACGCAGTATTTT
-	TRBV14	-	TRBJ2-2	CASSQRGRELFF	TGTGCCAGCAGCCAACGTGGCCGGGAGCTGTTTTTT
-	TRBV14	few	TRBJ1-2	CASSQDLAGTSLF	TGTGCCAGCAGCCAAGATTTAGCCGGGACTAGTCTCTTC
TRBD1	TRBV5-1	-	TRBJ2-3	CASSSQGRTDTQYF	TGCGCCAGCAGCTCACAGGGGCGAACAGATACGCAGTATTTT
-	TRBV11-3	-	TRBJ2-7	CASSFQGGEQYF	TGTGCCAGCAGCTTCCAGGGGGGCGAGCAGTACTTC
TRBD2	TRBV4-1	-	TRBJ2-2	CASSRSTSGTGELFF	TGCGCCAGCAGCCGGAGTACTAGCGGCACCGGGGAGCTGTTTTTT
TRBD2	TRBV10-3	once	TRBJ2-5	CAISELAGGGETQYF	TGTGCCATCAGTGAACTAGCGGGGGGGGGAGAGACCCAGTACTTC
-	TRBV2	-	TRBJ2-1	CASTGEISNEQFF	TGTGCCAGCACAGGGGAGATATCCAATGAGCAGTTCTTC